A single sample gave rise to the 23 T cell receptor beta chains below, sequenced in a study of T cell changes during pregnancy in multiple sclerosis. Clones were read by immunoSEQ multiplex PCR, and TCRdb kept only the in-frame ones, dropping some. The table lists approximately 39,000 clones, about 95% of them singletons. This specimen was CD4+ T cells from peripheral blood mononuclear cells, taken in the second trimester of pregnancy. The receptors derive from a female donor with multiple sclerosis, enrolled in a pregnancy study.

In its sample, this clone is medium-sized. The rearrangement joins TRBV7-3 to TRBJ1-2, with 8 bases matching TRBD1. The V segment lost 4 bases and the J segment 7 bases; nucleotides outside the gene matches: 5. Looked up from germline, CDR1 is SGHTA and CDR2 is FQGTGA. This CDR3 region has 13 residues. The DNA for the CDR3 is TGTGCCAGCAGCTCGGGACAGGCAATTGGCTACACCTTC. Its translation is CASSSGQAIGYTF.

The rearrangement uses TRBV6-5 and TRBJ1-3; a possible D gene is TRBD1 (5 bases). The V and J ends lost 0 bases and 2 bases respectively, with 8 bases between them. This CDR3 has 15 amino acids. CDR1 and CDR2 from the germline V gene are MNHEY and SVGAGI. In DNA form, the CDR3 reads TGTGCCAGCAGTTACTCGTGGGGGGCTGGAAACACCATATATTTT. Encoded protein: CASSYSWGAGNTIYF.

This clone was recorded only once. The chain couples TRBV5-4 to TRBJ2-5, with 8 nucleotides matching TRBD2. The CDR3 extends over 14 amino acids. Germline values: CDR1 SGHNT, CDR2 YYREEE (reference sequence). V gave up 4 bases and J gave up 5 bases; unmatched junction bases: 7. CDR3 coding DNA: TGTGCCAGCAGCCCGGGAGGGGGAATGGAGACCCAGTACTTC. Translation: CASSPGGGMETQYF.

V gene TRBV13 combines with J gene TRBJ2-3; a weak D match, TRBD1 (5 bases). Between the trimmed V and J ends, which lost 5 bases and 2 bases, there was a span of 17 bases. The CDR3 spans 16 residues. The germline CDR1 and CDR2 sequences are PRHDT and FYEKMQ (reference sequence). The CDR3 loop is CASSPSTGFPTDTQYF. The DNA for the CDR3 is TGTGCCAGCAGCCCCTCTACAGGTTTTCCCACAGATACGCAGTATTTT.

This clone appeared a single time. This chain joins TRBV6-1 and TRBJ2-7; weak D call: TRBD1 (5 bases). CDR1 is MNHNS, CDR2 SASEGT, per germline. The CDR3 length is 13 residues. Trimming left V 6 bases short and J 1 base short, with 10 bases between. The CDR3, as DNA: TGTGCCAGCAGGGCAGGGCCTTCCTACGAGCAGTACTTC. Residues: CASRAGPSYEQYF.

CDR3 residues: CASSEGGRGSYEQYF. The CDR3, as DNA: TGTGCCAGCAGTGAGGGTGGAAGGGGCTCCTACGAGCAGTACTTC. The chain carries TRBV6-1 and TRBJ2-7; D might be TRBD1 (5 bases). Germline V gene data show CDR1 as MNHNS and CDR2 as SASEGT. The CDR3 totals 15 residues. Trimming pared 3 bases from V and 0 bases from J, leaving 12 bases between.

The V and J genes are TRBV7-2 and TRBJ1-2; no clear D gene. The CDR3 spans 15 residues. Germline CDR1 reads SGHTA; CDR2 reads FQGNSA. V gave up 3 bases and J gave up 3 bases, with 14 bases separating them. CDR3 coding DNA: TGTGCCAGCAGCTTGTCTGGAGGGATAGACTATGGCTACACCTTC. Encoded protein: CASSLSGGIDYGYTF.

The chain employs TRBV7-9 and TRBJ1-5; 10 bases agree with TRBD1. CDR3 length equals 16 residues. Germline CDR1 reads SEHNR; CDR2 reads FQNEAQ (reference sequence). After removal of 5 bases from V and 3 bases from J, the junction contained 7 bases not matched to a gene. The CDR3 DNA is TGTGCCAGCAGCCCCGGGACAGGGGCCATCAATCAGCCCCAGCATTTT. Translation gives CASSPGTGAINQPQHF.

The chain employs TRBV18 and TRBJ1-5, with 7 bases that match TRBD1. The CDR3 totals 14 residues. Germline values: CDR1 KGHSH, CDR2 LQKENI. Trimming took 1 base from V and 6 from J; bases not matched to a gene: 3. CDR3 region: CASSPQGAGQPQHF. The CDR3 coding sequence is TGTGCCAGCTCACCACAGGGGGCGGGTCAGCCCCAGCATTTT.

This CDR3 is CASSQDFPGTGGSKAFF. CDR3 nucleotide sequence: TGCGCCAGCAGCCAAGACTTTCCCGGGACAGGGGGTTCTAAAGCTTTCTTT. The V call is TRBV4-1, the J call TRBJ1-1; 11 bases are a match to TRBD1. The J segment lost 9 bases and the V segment lost 0 bases, leaving 12 bases of the junction unmatched. This CDR3 contains 17 residues. The V gene's germline CDR1 is MGHRA and CDR2 YSYEKL.

The chain recombines TRBV7-2 with TRBJ1-1; 8 bases match TRBD1. Germline loops: CDR1 SGHTA, CDR2 FQGNSA. Trimming removed 4 bases from V and 4 bases from J; junction bases left unmatched: 5. This CDR3 has 14 residues. In DNA form, the CDR3 reads TGTGCCAGCAGCTCACACAGGGGGGTCACTGAAGCTTTCTTT. Translating gives CASSSHRGVTEAFF.

This sequence joins TRBV2 and TRBJ1-1; no definite D call. Germline CDR1 reads SNHLY; CDR2 reads FYNNEI. Trimming removed 5 bases from V and 0 bases from J, with 10 bases in between. The CDR3 loop spans 14 amino acids. CDR3 loop: CASSNQQVNTEAFF. For the CDR3, the DNA is TGTGCCAGCAGTAATCAGCAGGTGAACACTGAAGCTTTCTTT.

The chain carries TRBV2 and TRBJ1-4; perhaps TRBD1 as D (6 bases). Trimming took 7 bases from V and 5 from J, leaving 14 bases between them. The germline CDR1 and CDR2 sequences are SNHLY and FYNNEI. This CDR3 has 14 amino acids. CDR3 residues: CASKGDIRNEKLFF. Written as DNA, the CDR3 is TGTGCCAGCAAGGGGGACATAAGAAATGAAAAACTGTTTTTT.

The rearrangement uses TRBV5-8 and TRBJ1-4; D unclear. Germline CDR1 reads SGHTS; CDR2 reads YDEGEE. The CDR3 contains 19 residues. With 0 bases removed from V and 0 bases from J, the gap between germline ends came to 18 bases. The chain's CDR3 is CASSLAMNPGYATNEKLFF. CDR3 sequence (DNA): TGTGCCAGCAGCTTGGCTATGAATCCGGGATATGCAACTAATGAAAAACTGTTTTTT.

V and J are TRBV5-5 and TRBJ2-5, with D perhaps matching TRBD1 (5 bases). V lost 0 bases and J 4 bases, leaving 16 bases between the germline ends. Germline CDR1 reads SGHKS; CDR2 reads YYEKEE (reference sequence). The CDR3 consists of 16 residues. CDR3 sequence: CASSLVVTGWGETQYF. As DNA, the CDR3 is TGTGCCAGCAGCTTGGTGGTAACAGGTTGGGGAGAGACCCAGTACTTC.

V usage is TRBV2 and J usage is TRBJ1-4; 10 positions agree with TRBD1. V shed 7 bases, J shed 7 bases, and the junction held 6 bases outside the gene matches. Germline assignment: CDR1 SNHLY and CDR2 FYNNEI. The CDR3 has 14 amino acids. The CDR3 DNA is TGTGCCAGCACCTTGACAGGGGGCGGTGAAAAACTGTTTTTT. It is translated as CASTLTGGGEKLFF.

The gene calls are TRBV7-2 and TRBJ1-3; 8 nucleotides match TRBD1. Unmatched junction bases numbered 6, after V lost 5 bases and J lost 0 bases. This CDR3 has 16 amino acids. Germline CDR1 SGHTA, CDR2 FQGNSA. The chain's CDR3 is CASSQIRGLSGNTIYF. CDR3 DNA sequence: TGTGCCAGCAGCCAGATCAGGGGGCTCTCTGGAAACACCATATATTTT.

The chain recombines TRBV7-3 with TRBJ2-2; D gene ambiguous. V was cut by 2 bases and J by 7 bases, with 14 bases left in between. CDR1 is SGHTA and CDR2 is FQGTGA in the germline V gene. The CDR3 is 15 residues long. The CDR3 region is CASSLDGWWSGELFF. The DNA for the CDR3 is TGTGCCAGCAGCTTAGATGGATGGTGGAGCGGGGAGCTGTTTTTT.

The gene calls are TRBV27 and TRBJ2-2, with D perhaps matching TRBD2 (5 bases). Germline V gene lookup returns CDR1 MNHEY and CDR2 SMNVEV (reference sequence). Trimming stripped 3 bases from V and 6 bases from J, with 11 bases between. The CDR3 consists of 14 residues. The CDR3 reads CASSFRAGAGELFF. The CDR3 coding sequence is TGTGCCAGCAGTTTCCGGGCCGGGGCCGGGGAGCTGTTTTTT.

The chain links TRBV19 to TRBJ2-5, with D maybe TRBD2 (5 bases). Deletions cut 5 bases from V and 7 bases from J, with 11 bases between. The CDR3 sequence is 12 residues long. The germline gives CDR1 LNHDA, CDR2 SQIVND (reference sequence). The chain's CDR3 is CASSEGVGTQYF. CDR3 in DNA: TGTGCCAGTAGTGAGGGTGTCGGGACCCAGTACTTC.

V is TRBV19 and J is TRBJ1-5, with 10 nucleotides matching TRBD1. Trimming took 5 bases from V and 4 from J; bases not matched to a gene: 2. Germline CDR1 LNHDA, CDR2 SQIVND (reference sequence). The CDR3 runs 14 residues. CDR3 protein: CASSADRGNQPQHF. In DNA, the CDR3 is TGTGCCAGTAGTGCGGACAGGGGGAATCAGCCCCAGCATTTT. The full variable domain, its missing parts supplied by reference TRBV19 and TRBJ1-5, is DGGITQSPKYLFRKEGQNVTLSCEQNLNHDAMYWYRQDPGQGLRLIYYSQIVNDFQKGDIAEGYSVSREKKESFPLTVTSAQKNPTAFYLCASSADRGNQPQHFGDGTRLSIL.

The chain uses TRBV4-1 and TRBJ1-4; 10 nucleotides match TRBD1. After removal of 4 bases from V and 13 bases from J, the junction contained 12 bases not matched to a gene. This CDR3 is built from 15 residues. Germline lookup yields CDR1 MGHRA and CDR2 YSYEKL. DNA for the CDR3: TGCGCCAGCAGCCTTGCCGGGACAGGGGTTATAAGACTGTTTTTT. This encodes CASSLAGTGVIRLFF.

The chain uses TRBV7-9 and TRBJ1-2; a weak D match, TRBD1 (6 bases). The germline gives CDR1 SEHNR, CDR2 FQNEAQ (reference sequence). Trimming removed 5 bases from V and 8 bases from J, with 18 bases in between. This CDR3 has 14 amino acids. The CDR3 DNA is TGTGCCAGCAGCCCCCGGGGGGCTGGGAGCGGCTACACCTTC. The encoded protein is CASSPRGAGSGYTF.